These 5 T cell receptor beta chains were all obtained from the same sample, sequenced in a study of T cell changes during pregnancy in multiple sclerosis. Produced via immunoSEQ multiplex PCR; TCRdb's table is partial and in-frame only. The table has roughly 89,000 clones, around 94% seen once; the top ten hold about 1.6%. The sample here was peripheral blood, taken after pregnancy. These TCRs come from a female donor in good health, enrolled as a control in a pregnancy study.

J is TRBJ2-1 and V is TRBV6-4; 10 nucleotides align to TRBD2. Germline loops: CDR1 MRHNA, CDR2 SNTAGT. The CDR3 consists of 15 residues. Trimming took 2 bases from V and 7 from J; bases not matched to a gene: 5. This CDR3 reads CASSDASGSGNEQFF. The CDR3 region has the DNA TGTGCCAGCAGTGACGCTAGCGGGAGTGGAAATGAGCAGTTCTTC.

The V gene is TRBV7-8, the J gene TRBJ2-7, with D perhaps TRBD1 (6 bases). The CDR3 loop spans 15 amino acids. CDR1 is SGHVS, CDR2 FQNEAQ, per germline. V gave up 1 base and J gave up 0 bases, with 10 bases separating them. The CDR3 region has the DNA TGTGCCAGCAGCTTAGGAGGGGGTAGCTCCTACGAGCAGTACTTC. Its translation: CASSLGGGSSYEQYF.

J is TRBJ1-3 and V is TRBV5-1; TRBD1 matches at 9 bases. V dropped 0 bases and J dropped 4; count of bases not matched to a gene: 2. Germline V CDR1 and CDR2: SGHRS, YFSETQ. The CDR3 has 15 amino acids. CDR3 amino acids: CASSLGQGDGNTIYF. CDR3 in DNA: TGCGCCAGCAGCTTGGGACAGGGGGACGGAAACACCATATATTTT.

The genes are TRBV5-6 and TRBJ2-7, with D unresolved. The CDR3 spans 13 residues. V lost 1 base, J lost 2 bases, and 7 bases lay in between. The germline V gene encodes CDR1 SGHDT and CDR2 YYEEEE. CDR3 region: CASSLFTAYEQYF. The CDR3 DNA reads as TGTGCCAGCAGCTTGTTCACTGCCTACGAGCAGTACTTC.

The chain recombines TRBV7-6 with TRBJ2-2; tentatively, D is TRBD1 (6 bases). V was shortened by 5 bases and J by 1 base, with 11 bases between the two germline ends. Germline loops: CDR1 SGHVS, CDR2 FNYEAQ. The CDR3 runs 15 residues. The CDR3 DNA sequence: TGTGCCAGCAGCATAGTGGGACAGAACACCGGGGAGCTGTTTTTT. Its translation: CASSIVGQNTGELFF.